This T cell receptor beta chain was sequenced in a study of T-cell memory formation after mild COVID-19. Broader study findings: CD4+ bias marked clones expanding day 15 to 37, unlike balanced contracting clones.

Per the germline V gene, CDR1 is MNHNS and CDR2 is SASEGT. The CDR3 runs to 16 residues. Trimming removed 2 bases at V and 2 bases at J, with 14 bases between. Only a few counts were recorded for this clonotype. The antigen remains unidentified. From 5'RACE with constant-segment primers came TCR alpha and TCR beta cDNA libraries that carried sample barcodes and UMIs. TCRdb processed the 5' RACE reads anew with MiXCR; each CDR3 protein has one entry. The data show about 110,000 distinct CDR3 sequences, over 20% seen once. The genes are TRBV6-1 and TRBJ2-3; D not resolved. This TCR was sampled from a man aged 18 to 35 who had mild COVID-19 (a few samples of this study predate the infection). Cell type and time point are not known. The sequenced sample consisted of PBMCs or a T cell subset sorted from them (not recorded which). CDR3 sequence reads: CASSEYSRAATDTQYF. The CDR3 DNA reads TGTGCCAGCAGTGAATACTCTCGGGCCGCCACAGATACGCAGTATTTT.